This T cell receptor beta chain was identified during a study of human T cells and chemical hapten exposure. About the study: Alopecia universalis, totalis or areata was present in patients who were mostly female.

This clonotype was picked up many times. Looked up from germline, CDR1 is DFQATT and CDR2 is SNEGSKA (reference sequence). The CDR3 runs 15 residues. Trimming pared 0 bases from V and 5 bases from J, leaving 11 bases between. Sample time point: patch test 3, about 24 weeks after DPC sensitization. Treatment reported: therapeutic diphenylcyclopropenone sensitization with weekly scalp DPC. Blood sampling occurred before each patch-test application. Authors' analysis steps: Sample TCR totals centred on a median of around 92,000, ranging roughly 20,000 to 690,600. A single record per CDR3 protein comes from TCRdb applying MiXCR to the RACE reads. The V and J calls and clone size are TCRdb's, not the authors'. This table holds roughly 89,000 distinct CDR3 sequences, 9.5% to 13% found once.

This sequence originates from a woman aged 25 to 45 with alopecia areata. Some clones in this sample may be carry-over from other donors' samples. V and J are TRBV20-1 and TRBJ1-6; D ambiguous. The sample in question was whole blood, obtained in connection with sensitization to the hapten diphenylcyclopropenone (DPC). The CDR3 DNA sequence: TGCAGTGCTAGAGAAGCTGGGGTAGATAATTCACCCCTCCACTTT. Protein product: CSAREAGVDNSPLHF.